The 25 T cell receptor beta chains below were found in one sample sequenced in a study of blood T cell repertoires in COVID-19. Generated by immunoSEQ multiplex PCR, the TCRdb table keeps only in-frame clones and is missing some. The sample shows about 310,000 clones, roughly 84% of them seen only once. Material: peripheral blood. These receptors came from a man aged 45-60 years with active or convalescent COVID-19.

In DNA, the CDR3 is TGCGCCAGCAGCCTCAAAAGGGGAACAAATGAAAAACTGTTTTTT. Its protein is CASSLKRGTNEKLFF. This chain links TRBV5-1 with TRBJ1-4; TRBD1 is a possible D gene (5 bases). Germline lookup yields CDR1 SGHRS and CDR2 YFSETQ. The germline V and J ends were trimmed by 4 bases and 5 bases, with 15 bases remaining between them. This CDR3 has 15 amino acids. Variable domain in full (rest from reference TRBV5-1 and TRBJ1-4): KAGVTQTPRYLIKTRGQQVTLSCSPISGHRSVSWYQQTPGQGLQFLFEYFSETQRNKGNFPGRFSGRQFSNSRSEMNVSTLELGDSALYLCASSLKRGTNEKLFFGSGTQLSVL.

The chain couples TRBV5-1 to TRBJ2-2; D is possibly TRBD2 (6 bases). Germline values: CDR1 SGHRS, CDR2 YFSETQ. CDR3 size: 17 residues. The V and J ends lost 0 bases and 0 bases respectively, with 12 bases between them. CDR3 nucleotides: TGCGCCAGCAGCTTGGAAGCGGGCGGACCGAACACCGGGGAGCTGTTTTTT. Translating gives CASSLEAGGPNTGELFF. The full variable domain, with the rest looked up from reference TRBV5-1 and TRBJ2-2, is KAGVTQTPRYLIKTRGQQVTLSCSPISGHRSVSWYQQTPGQGLQFLFEYFSETQRNKGNFPGRFSGRQFSNSRSEMNVSTLELGDSALYLCASSLEAGGPNTGELFFGEGSRLTVL.

The rearrangement uses TRBV7-2 and TRBJ2-7; tentatively, D is TRBD2 (6 bases). This CDR3 contains 13 residues. The V end lost 5 bases, the J end lost 4 bases, and 12 bases lay between the germline ends. CDR1 is SGHTA, CDR2 FQGNSA, per germline. CDR3 amino acids: CASSRDGTYEQYF. The CDR3 DNA sequence: TGTGCCAGCAGCAGGGACGGGACTTACGAGCAGTACTTC.

The chain links TRBV7-2 to TRBJ2-7; TRBD1 might be the D (6 bases). V was clipped by 5 bases and J by 0 bases, with 11 bases between them. CDR1 is SGHTA, CDR2 FQGNSA, per germline. The length of the CDR3 is 14 residues. The CDR3 nucleotides read TGTGCCAGCAGCAAGGGACAAGCCTCCTACGAGCAGTACTTC. Its protein is CASSKGQASYEQYF.

The V call is TRBV9, the J call TRBJ2-1; TRBD2 aligns across 7 bases. Germline V CDR1 and CDR2: SGDLS, YYNGEE. CDR3 length: 16 residues. With 0 bases clipped from V and 3 bases from J, the junction kept 6 bases outside the gene matches. CDR3 loop: CASSVDLAAIYNEQFF. The CDR3 DNA follows: TGTGCCAGCAGCGTAGACCTAGCGGCTATCTACAATGAGCAGTTCTTC. The entire variable domain, with the rest obtained from reference TRBV9 and TRBJ2-1, is as follows: DSGVTQTPKHLITATGQRVTLRCSPRSGDLSVYWYQQSLDQGLQFLIQYYNGEERAKGNILERFSAQQFPDLHSELNLSSLELGDSALYFCASSVDLAAIYNEQFFGPGTRLTVL.

The chain carries TRBV5-4 and TRBJ1-2, with 9 bases aligning to TRBD1. Trimming cost V 4 bases and J 6 bases; bases outside gene matches: 16. The CDR3 extends over 17 amino acids. Germline V gene lookup returns CDR1 SGHNT and CDR2 YYREEE (reference sequence). Here the CDR3 DNA reads TGTGCCAGCAGCCGCGGACAGGGGACTTACAACTTGAATGGCTACACCTTC. Translated: CASSRGQGTYNLNGYTF.

The chain carries TRBV28 and TRBJ1-2; 9 bases fit TRBD1. The CDR3 runs 15 residues. Looked up from germline, CDR1 is MDHEN and CDR2 is SYDVKM. Unmatched junction bases numbered 9, after V lost 8 bases and J lost 2 bases. This chain's CDR3 is CASWGQGRENYGYTF. As DNA, the CDR3 is TGTGCCAGCTGGGGACAGGGAAGGGAAAACTATGGCTACACCTTC.

This clone came up once. The chain joins TRBV19 to TRBJ1-1; TRBD1 agrees at 11 bases. Trimming took 6 bases from V and 1 from J; bases not matched to a gene: 4. The CDR3 runs 15 residues. The germline gives CDR1 LNHDA, CDR2 SQIVND (reference sequence). The CDR3 DNA reads as TGTGCCAGTAGAGGACAGGGGGCGAGGAACACTGAAGCTTTCTTT. It is translated as CASRGQGARNTEAFF.

DNA for the CDR3: TGTGCCAGCAGTTCCGCTAGCGGGGGTAATGCAGATACGCAGTATTTT. Translated: CASSSASGGNADTQYF. The V gene is TRBV6-2 or TRBV6-3, the J gene TRBJ2-3, with 10 bases lining up with TRBD2. Germline loops: CDR1 MNHEY, CDR2 SVGEGT. V dropped 4 bases and J dropped 4; count of bases not matched to a gene: 8. CDR3 length equals 16 residues.

In this sample, this clone turned up once. This rearrangement joins TRBV28 to TRBJ1-1, with D unclear. This CDR3 is 13 amino acids long. The V end was cut by 4 bases, the J end by 0 bases, with 6 bases between. Looked up from germline, CDR1 is MDHEN and CDR2 is SYDVKM. Here the CDR3 reads CASSSGMNTEAFF. In nucleotides, the CDR3 is TGTGCCAGCAGTTCGGGGATGAACACTGAAGCTTTCTTT.

V gene TRBV30 combines with J gene TRBJ1-2; D remains unclear. Germline assignment: CDR1 GTSNPN and CDR2 SVGIG (reference sequence). Trimming took 1 base from V and 5 from J, leaving 5 bases between them. This CDR3 has 11 residues. The CDR3 reads CAWSALYGYTF. In DNA, the CDR3 is TGTGCCTGGAGTGCTCTTTATGGCTACACCTTC.

The chain employs TRBV28 and TRBJ1-6, with 7 positions matching TRBD1. CDR3 length equals 17 residues. Germline CDR1 reads MDHEN; CDR2 reads SYDVKM. The ends lost 3 bases at V and 0 bases at J; junction bases unmatched: 5. CDR3 coding DNA: TGTGCCAGCAGTTTTGGGGACAGCCGCTCCTATAATTCACCCCTCCACTTT. It yields the protein CASSFGDSRSYNSPLHF. Combining the CDR3 with reference TRBV28 and TRBJ1-6 gives the whole variable domain DVKVTQSSRYLVKRTGEKVFLECVQDMDHENMFWYRQDPGLGLRLIYFSYDVKMKEKGDIPEGYSVSREKKERFSLILESASTNQTSMYLCASSFGDSRSYNSPLHFGNGTRLTVT.

V gene TRBV5-4 combines with J gene TRBJ2-1, with 9 positions matching TRBD2. The CDR3 length is 17 residues. Unmatched junction bases numbered 16, after V lost 2 bases and J lost 10 bases. CDR1 and CDR2 (germline): SGHNT, YYREEE (reference sequence). For the CDR3, the DNA is TGTGCCAGCAGCTTAGCTTCCGGGGTAGCGGGAGAAAAGGAGCAGTTCTTC. The encoded protein is CASSLASGVAGEKEQFF.

The CDR3 loop is CAIHTDLQNEQFF. The CDR3 nucleotides are TGTGCCATCCACACAGATCTTCAGAATGAGCAGTTCTTC. J is TRBJ2-1 and V is TRBV10-3, with D uncertain. V was pared by 8 bases and J by 7 bases, with 15 bases between. The length of the CDR3 is 13 residues. The germline V gene encodes CDR1 ENHRY and CDR2 SYGVKD.

This chain joins TRBV23-1 and TRBJ1-2, with 8 positions matching TRBD1. TRBV23-1 is flagged as an ORF with uncertain function. V lost 0 bases to trimming and J lost 7 bases; unmatched junction nucleotides: 7. The CDR3 is made up of 15 amino acids. The CDR3 loop reads CASSQSRQGAGGYTF. The CDR3 nucleotides are TGCGCCAGCAGTCAATCCCGGCAGGGGGCGGGTGGCTACACCTTC.

The chain links TRBV5-1 to TRBJ2-7, with a weak D call TRBD2 (5 bases). The CDR3 is 15 residues long. Germline CDR1 SGHRS, CDR2 YFSETQ. V was shortened by 0 bases and J by 5 bases, with 15 bases between the two germline ends. The chain's CDR3 is CASSLVTGVVDEQYF. The CDR3, as DNA: TGCGCCAGCAGCTTGGTTACCGGGGTTGTGGACGAGCAGTACTTC.

The gene calls are TRBV6-6 and TRBJ2-7; TRBD1 is a possible D gene (6 bases). The CDR3 is made up of 14 amino acids. Trimming pared 4 bases from V and 0 bases from J, leaving 10 bases between. Germline V gene data show CDR1 as MNHNY and CDR2 as SVGAGI (reference sequence). CDR3 nucleotide sequence: TGTGCCAGCAGTTTTACAGGGAGCTCCTACGAGCAGTACTTC. The encoded protein is CASSFTGSSYEQYF.

The rearrangement joins TRBV6-4 to TRBJ1-1, with 8 bases matching TRBD1. J lost 8 bases, V lost 5 bases, and 10 bases had no gene match. The CDR3 spans 14 residues. The V gene's germline CDR1 is MRHNA and CDR2 SNTAGT. In nucleotides, the CDR3 is TGTGCCAGCAGTAAGGACAGGGCTTCCCGAGAAGCTTTCTTT. This codes for CASSKDRASREAFF.

The chain recombines TRBV4-1 with TRBJ1-4; 10 bases agree with TRBD1. The germline gives CDR1 MGHRA, CDR2 YSYEKL. V lost 4 bases to trimming and J lost 5 bases; unmatched junction nucleotides: 10. The CDR3 length is 17 residues. The CDR3 spells CASSPSRDRGWNEKLFF. The CDR3 DNA sequence: TGCGCCAGCAGCCCGTCCCGGGACAGGGGCTGGAATGAAAAACTGTTTTTT.

V is TRBV3-1 (or the pseudogene TRBV3-2) and J is TRBJ2-1, with TRBD2 identical over 7 bases. The trim removed 3 bases at V and 7 bases at J, leaving 9 bases unmatched. CDR1 and CDR2 (germline): LGHDT, YNNKEL (reference sequence). The CDR3 length is 15 residues. CDR3 bases: TGTGCCAGCAGCCAGGGGGGGGTCCCCCCAAATGAGCAGTTCTTC. It yields the protein CASSQGGVPPNEQFF.

In its sample, this clone was seen once. The CDR3 region is CATSRDRSGRGYGYTF. The CDR3 coding sequence is TGTGCCACCAGCAGAGATAGATCAGGGAGGGGGTATGGCTACACCTTC. V gene TRBV15 combines with J gene TRBJ1-2; a possible D gene is TRBD1 (6 bases). This CDR3 has 16 residues. V lost 0 bases to trimming and J lost 5 bases, with 16 bases between them. Looked up from germline, CDR1 is LNHNV and CDR2 is YYDKDF (reference sequence).

Here the CDR3 DNA reads TGTGCCAGCAGCTTAATTGGGACAGGGACCTACGAGCAGTACTTC. Translating it yields CASSLIGTGTYEQYF. V and J are TRBV7-2 and TRBJ2-7, with 9 bases matching TRBD1. V was clipped by 2 bases and J by 2 bases; unmatched bases: 4. Germline V lookup: CDR1 SGHTA, CDR2 FQGNSA. The CDR3 runs 15 residues.

The J gene is TRBJ2-2, the V gene TRBV5-6, with a possible D match to TRBD1 (5 bases). The length of the CDR3 is 13 residues. V lost 2 bases and J 7 bases, leaving 9 bases between the germline ends. From germline, CDR1 is SGHDT and CDR2 YYEEEE. CDR3 in amino acids: CASSFRVVGELFF. DNA for the CDR3: TGTGCCAGCAGCTTCAGGGTAGTCGGGGAGCTGTTTTTT.

About this clone: Other DNA sequences of this sample code for an identical CDR3. The chain recombines TRBV4-3 with TRBJ2-5; 12 bases are shared with TRBD2. CDR1 and CDR2 (germline): LGHNA, YSLEER. With 0 bases clipped from V and 2 bases from J, the junction kept 4 bases outside the gene matches. The length of the CDR3 is 17 residues. In DNA, the CDR3 is TGCGCCAGCAGCCAAGAGGAACTAGCGGGGGGTCAAGAGACCCAGTACTTC. It is translated as CASSQEELAGGQETQYF.

The chain combines TRBV27 with TRBJ1-1, with 9 positions matching TRBD1. This CDR3 comprises 15 residues. V lost 5 bases to trimming and J lost 3 bases; unmatched junction nucleotides: 7. The germline V gene has CDR1 MNHEY and CDR2 SMNVEV (reference sequence). CDR3 in DNA: TGTGCCAGCAGTCCCGGGACAGGGTTACACACTGAAGCTTTCTTT. Protein: CASSPGTGLHTEAFF.